This T cell receptor beta chain was sequenced for a study of blood T cell repertoires in COVID-19. Germline V lookup: CDR1 KGHSH, CDR2 LQKENI. The CDR3 is 14 residues long. V lost 4 bases and J lost 7; bases outside the gene matches: 5. The table came from immunoSEQ multiplex PCR; TCRdb's copy has only in-frame clones and leaves some out. The sample lists about 190,000 clones, around 80% occurring once. This sequence joins TRBV18 and TRBJ1-4; TRBD1 agrees at 8 bases. The receptor's source is a woman between 45 and 60 years old with acute or convalescent COVID-19. Material for sequencing was peripheral blood. The CDR3 protein is CASSQQGAGEKLFF. CDR3 nucleotides: TGTGCCAGCTCACAGCAGGGGGCTGGTGAAAAACTGTTTTTT.